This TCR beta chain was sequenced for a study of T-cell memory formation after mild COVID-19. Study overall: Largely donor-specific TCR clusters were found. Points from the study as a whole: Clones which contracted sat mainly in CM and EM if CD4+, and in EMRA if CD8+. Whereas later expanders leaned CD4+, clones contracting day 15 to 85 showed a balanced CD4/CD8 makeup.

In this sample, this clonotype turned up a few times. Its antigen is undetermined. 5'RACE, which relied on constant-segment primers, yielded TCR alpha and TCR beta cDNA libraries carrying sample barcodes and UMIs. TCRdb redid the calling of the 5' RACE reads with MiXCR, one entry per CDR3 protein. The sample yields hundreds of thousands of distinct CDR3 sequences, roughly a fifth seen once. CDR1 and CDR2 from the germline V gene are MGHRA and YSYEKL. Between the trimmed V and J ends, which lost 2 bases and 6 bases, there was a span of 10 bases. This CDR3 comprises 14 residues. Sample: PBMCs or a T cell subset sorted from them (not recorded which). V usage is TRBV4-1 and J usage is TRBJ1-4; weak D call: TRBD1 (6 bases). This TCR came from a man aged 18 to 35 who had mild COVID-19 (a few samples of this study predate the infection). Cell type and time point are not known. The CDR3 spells CASSQWGGDEKLFF. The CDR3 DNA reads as TGCGCCAGCAGCCAATGGGGGGGCGATGAAAAACTGTTTTTT.